This T cell receptor (beta chain) is drawn from a study of cytomegalovirus exposure and HLA in healthy donors. Study background: Among 398 genotyped donors, roughly 81% fell in the Caucasian-associated ancestry cluster.

CDR1 and CDR2 from the germline V gene are LNHDA and SQIVND (reference sequence). CDR3 length: 16 residues. Germline trimming cut 3 bases from V and 1 base from J; bases unmatched to any gene: 6. Unrecorded immune exposures were likely, despite nominal health at sampling. The PCR was carried out with 60 Vbeta primers and 13 Jbeta primers. TCRdb's copy holds only in-frame clones and misses some; the assay was immunoSEQ multiplex PCR. The data contain approximately 160,000 clones, 65% to 85% of them singletons. The chain carries TRBV19 and TRBJ2-5; 9 nucleotides match TRBD2. Sequenced material: PBMCs. The clonotype comes from a woman aged 18 to 35 in good health and CMV-seronegative. CDR3: CASSIRLAGRQETQYF. Here the CDR3 DNA reads TGTGCCAGTAGTATCCGTCTAGCGGGACGCCAAGAGACCCAGTACTTC.